A selection of T cell receptor beta chains follows, all from one sample in a study of CD8+ T cells in alopecia areata. Generated by immunoSEQ multiplex PCR, the TCRdb table keeps only in-frame clones and is missing some. This sample yields under 350,000 clones, of which over 45% are seen a single time; about 1.7% belongs to the top ten. Sequences were derived from CD4+ T cells sorted from blood, sampled at week 24, from a patient treated with tofacitinib. These receptors all stem from a human donor with alopecia areata. Both conserved end residues are part of each CDR3. D genes are given only for firm matches. Expanded clones are given a class, and other clones once, few, many or no size at all.

D gene: TRBD1
V gene: TRBV9
J gene: TRBJ2-2
clone size: .
CDR3 protein: CASSVPHDRGRVHTGELFF
CDR3 DNA: TGTGCCAGCAGCGTACCCCACGACAGGGGCCGGGTACACACCGGGGAGCTGTTTTTT

D gene: .
V gene: TRBV29-1
J gene: TRBJ1-2
clone size: .
CDR3 protein: CSVERVHGYTF
CDR3 DNA: TGCAGCGTTGAAAGGGTTCATGGCTACACCTTC

D gene: .
V gene: TRBV4-1
J gene: TRBJ1-5
clone size: .
CDR3 protein: CASSQDLAADSNQPQHF
CDR3 DNA: TGCGCCAGCAGCCAAGATCTGGCGGCAGATAGCAATCAGCCCCAGCATTTT

D gene: TRBD1
V gene: TRBV2
J gene: TRBJ2-5
clone size: few
CDR3 protein: CASSPGQGSETQYF
CDR3 DNA: TGTGCCAGCAGTCCGGGACAGGGATCGGAGACCCAGTACTTC

D gene: .
V gene: TRBV15
J gene: TRBJ2-7
clone size: .
CDR3 protein: CATSRDRGGREQYF
CDR3 DNA: TGTGCCACCAGCAGAGATCGGGGTGGGCGCGAGCAGTACTTC

D gene: .
V gene: TRBV27
J gene: TRBJ2-3
clone size: once
CDR3 protein: CASSPRRGTSGTDTQYF
CDR3 DNA: TGTGCCAGCAGTCCCCGCCGGGGGACAAGCGGCACAGATACGCAGTATTTT

D gene: TRBD1
V gene: TRBV2
J gene: TRBJ2-3
clone size: .
CDR3 protein: CAIRRDSRISDTQYF
CDR3 DNA: TGTGCCATCAGAAGGGACAGTCGAATTTCAGATACGCAGTATTTT

D gene: .
V gene: TRBV5-6
J gene: TRBJ2-2
clone size: .
CDR3 protein: CASSLGTENTGELFF
CDR3 DNA: TGTGCCAGCAGCTTGGGGACAGAGAACACCGGGGAGCTGTTTTTT

D gene: .
V gene: TRBV7-9
J gene: TRBJ1-1
clone size: .
CDR3 protein: CASSLAYPGQSNTEAFF
CDR3 DNA: TGTGCCAGCAGCCTTGCTTATCCGGGACAATCGAACACTGAAGCTTTCTTT

D gene: .
V gene: TRBV5-6
J gene: TRBJ2-3
clone size: few
CDR3 protein: CASSLEDTQYF
CDR3 DNA: TGTGCCAGCAGCTTGGAAGATACGCAGTATTTT

D gene: .
V gene: TRBV2
J gene: TRBJ1-2
clone size: .
CDR3 protein: CASSGGSGGYTF
CDR3 DNA: TGTGCCAGCAGTGGTGGCAGCGGCGGCTACACCTTC

D gene: .
V gene: TRBV4-1
J gene: TRBJ2-7
clone size: .
CDR3 protein: CASSPLDGRANEQYF
CDR3 DNA: TGCGCCAGCAGCCCCTTAGATGGCAGGGCCAACGAGCAGTACTTC

D gene: .
V gene: TRBV19
J gene: TRBJ1-5
clone size: .
CDR3 protein: CASSPHAQPQHF
CDR3 DNA: TGTGCCAGTAGTCCCCACGCCCAGCCCCAGCATTTT

D gene: TRBD1
V gene: TRBV5-1
J gene: TRBJ1-1
clone size: .
CDR3 protein: CASSASGQGNTEAFF
CDR3 DNA: TGCGCCAGCAGCGCGTCGGGACAGGGGAACACTGAAGCTTTCTTT

D gene: .
V gene: TRBV29-1
J gene: TRBJ2-3
clone size: .
CDR3 protein: CSVLGGARTDTQYF
CDR3 DNA: TGCAGCGTTCTGGGGGGGGCCAGAACAGATACGCAGTATTTT

D gene: .
V gene: TRBV30
J gene: TRBJ1-3
clone size: once
CDR3 protein: CAWSVVGNTIYF
CDR3 DNA: TGTGCCTGGAGTGTAGTTGGAAACACCATATATTTT

D gene: .
V gene: TRBV2
J gene: TRBJ2-5
clone size: .
CDR3 protein: CASSEADFGGLQETQYF
CDR3 DNA: TGTGCCAGCAGTGAAGCGGATTTTGGGGGCTTACAAGAGACCCAGTACTTC

D gene: TRBD2
V gene: TRBV5-4
J gene: TRBJ2-3
clone size: .
CDR3 protein: CASSTGGTSVADTQYF
CDR3 DNA: TGTGCCAGCAGCACGGGGGGGACTAGCGTTGCAGATACGCAGTATTTT

D gene: .
V gene: TRBV28
J gene: TRBJ2-4
clone size: few
CDR3 protein: CASSLGGTKNIQYF
CDR3 DNA: TGTGCCAGCAGCCTGGGGGGAACCAAAAACATTCAGTACTTC

D gene: TRBD1
V gene: TRBV27
J gene: TRBJ2-5
clone size: .
CDR3 protein: CASSANRGIETQYF
CDR3 DNA: TGTGCCAGCAGTGCGAACAGGGGGATAGAGACCCAGTACTTC

D gene: .
V gene: TRBV30
J gene: TRBJ1-5
clone size: .
CDR3 protein: CAWSRGGQPQHF
CDR3 DNA: TGTGCCTGGAGTAGGGGGGGTCAGCCCCAGCATTTT

D gene: .
V gene: TRBV4-2
J gene: TRBJ2-3
clone size: .
CDR3 protein: CASSIGGGRSTDTQYF
CDR3 DNA: TGTGCCAGCAGCATTGGAGGGGGCCGCAGCACAGATACGCAGTATTTT

D gene: .
V gene: TRBV16
J gene: TRBJ2-7
clone size: few
CDR3 protein: CASSQRGGNYEQYF
CDR3 DNA: TGTGCCAGCAGCCAACGGGGCGGAAACTACGAGCAGTACTTC

D gene: .
V gene: TRBV5-6
J gene: TRBJ1-5
clone size: few
CDR3 protein: CASSLESSGQPQHF
CDR3 DNA: TGTGCCAGCAGCTTGGAAAGCAGCGGACAGCCCCAGCATTTT

D gene: TRBD1
V gene: TRBV4-2
J gene: TRBJ1-2
clone size: .
CDR3 protein: CASSHGTGASYGYTF
CDR3 DNA: TGTGCCAGCAGCCACGGGACAGGAGCCTCCTATGGCTACACCTTC

D gene: .
V gene: TRBV7-2
J gene: TRBJ2-7
clone size: few
CDR3 protein: CASSLMGSGVEQYF
CDR3 DNA: TGTGCCAGCAGCCTAATGGGGTCGGGGGTTGAGCAGTACTTC

D gene: .
V gene: TRBV30
J gene: TRBJ1-5
clone size: .
CDR3 protein: CAWCEGGDQPQHF
CDR3 DNA: TGTGCCTGGTGTGAGGGGGGCGATCAGCCCCAGCATTTT

D gene: .
V gene: TRBV10-3
J gene: TRBJ2-5
clone size: .
CDR3 protein: CAISADIQETQYF
CDR3 DNA: TGTGCCATCAGCGCCGATATCCAAGAGACCCAGTACTTC

D gene: TRBD1
V gene: TRBV7-9
J gene: TRBJ2-2
clone size: few
CDR3 protein: CASSSTGTGGTGELFF
CDR3 DNA: TGTGCCAGCAGCTCAACCGGGACAGGTGGCACCGGGGAGCTGTTTTTT